The entry that follows covers one T cell receptor (beta chain) sequence. How the authors handled the data: For nucleated cells, counts were estimated from reference gene primer amplification. Sequenced by immunoSEQ multiplex PCR; TCRdb stores in-frame clones only, minus some. The V and J calls and the clone size are those of that table, but D and trimming were determined from the DNA. The table records 68,000 or so clones, roughly 87% of them present only once. This record belongs to a study of blood T cell repertoires in COVID-19. The wider study: T cells, B-cell-depleted T cells, or PBMCs supplied cDNA or gDNA.

The germline V and J ends were trimmed by 0 bases and 0 bases, with 15 bases remaining between them. Per germline, CDR1 GTSNPN and CDR2 SVGIG (reference sequence). The CDR3 totals 17 residues. This chain uses TRBV30 with TRBJ2-1; D possibly corresponds to TRBD2 (5 bases). Sequencing input: peripheral blood. This sequence was found in a man in his fifties or sixties with active COVID-19. CDR3 sequence: CAWSVLTGYDSYNEQFF. The CDR3 DNA is TGTGCCTGGAGTGTATTAACGGGATACGACTCCTACAATGAGCAGTTCTTC.